This T cell receptor beta chain appears in the sequencing data of a study of OX40 agonist ivuxolimab in advanced cancers. Study-wide background: All patients had ivuxolimab intravenously every 2 weeks at 0.01 to 10 mg/kg.

Trimming pared 5 bases from V and 4 bases from J, leaving 15 bases between. Germline V gene lookup returns CDR1 SGHNT and CDR2 YYREEE (reference sequence). The CDR3 runs 14 residues. Study results and caveats: In CD8+ T cells, expanded clones were on average more numerous than in CD4+.

Profiling relied on immunoSEQ multiplex PCR, and the TCRdb table lists in-frame clones only, not all of them. The sample includes more than 75,000 clones, 88% of them seen just once. This clone was recorded once. Its antigen remains unknown. Sampling times: baseline, cycle 4 day 1, cycle 7 day 1. The sequences come from CD4+ or CD8+ T cells sorted from blood, collected in a trial of the OX40 agonist ivuxolimab. The chain joins TRBV5-4 to TRBJ1-2, with D uncertain. This receptor was taken from an adult with an advanced solid tumor such as melanoma, head and neck, liver or kidney cancer. The CDR3 region is CASRLNGGVYGYTF. CDR3 DNA sequence: TGTGCCAGCAGGTTAAACGGCGGGGTCTATGGCTACACCTTC. The full variable domain, in which reference TRBV5-4 and TRBJ1-2 provide the parts outside the CDR3, is ETGVTQSPTHLIKTRGQQVTLRCSSQSGHNTVSWYQQALGQGPQFIFQYYREEENGRGNFPPRFSGLQFPNYSSELNVNALELDDSALYLCASRLNGGVYGYTFGSGTRLTVV.